These 16 T cell receptor beta chains were sequenced from one sample in a study of blood T cell repertoires in COVID-19. Clones were sequenced by immunoSEQ multiplex PCR, and TCRdb holds only the in-frame ones, with some missing. Of about 260,000 clones listed, approximately 90% are singletons. Sequenced material: PBMCs or T cells enriched from blood (not recorded which). Source of these receptors: a man aged 50 to 60 who had been exposed to COVID-19.

V is TRBV12-5 and J is TRBJ1-1, with D perhaps matching TRBD1 (5 bases). V gave up 4 bases and J gave up 7 bases, with 7 bases separating them. Germline CDR1 and CDR2: LGHNT and FRNRAP. This CDR3 has 11 residues. The CDR3 reads CASGSGGEAFF. In DNA, the CDR3 is TGTGCTAGTGGTTCGGGGGGTGAAGCTTTCTTT.

The chain couples TRBV5-1 to TRBJ2-6; perhaps TRBD1 as D (6 bases). Germline CDR1 and CDR2: SGHRS and YFSETQ. Between the trimmed V and J ends, which lost 4 bases and 1 base, there was a span of 12 bases. CDR3 size: 16 residues. The CDR3 DNA reads TGCGCCAGCAGCCAACGACAGGCGTCTGGGGCCAACGTCCTGACTTTC. This encodes CASSQRQASGANVLTF.

V and J are TRBV18 and TRBJ2-7; D unclear. V lost 2 bases, J lost 1 base, and 9 bases lay in between. Germline V lookup: CDR1 KGHSH, CDR2 LQKENI. This CDR3 spans 14 amino acids. DNA of the CDR3: TGTGCCAGCTCACCAAATCTAGATTCCTACGAGCAGTACGTC. Residues: CASSPNLDSYEQYV.

This clone was counted a few times. The CDR3 bases are TGCGCCAGCAGCTTGGATGGGGGGTACTCTGAAGCTTTCTTT. This encodes CASSLDGGYSEAFF. This rearrangement joins TRBV5-1 to TRBJ1-1, with D maybe TRBD1 (5 bases). Germline CDR1 is SGHRS and CDR2 is YFSETQ. The CDR3 loop spans 14 amino acids. The ends were cut back, 0 bases at V and 6 bases at J, with 12 bases in the middle.

CDR3 in DNA: TGTGCCAGCAGCCAAGGAGCGGGACTAGCGGGATACGAGCAGTACTTC. This translates into CASSQGAGLAGYEQYF. The genes are TRBV4-2 and TRBJ2-7; 13 bases fit TRBD2. The trim removed 1 base at V and 4 bases at J, leaving 4 bases unmatched. The CDR3 has 16 amino acids. The germline V gene has CDR1 LGHNA and CDR2 YNFKEQ.

This clone was found once. This chain joins TRBV7-9 and TRBJ2-4; 7 positions agree with TRBD1. CDR1 SEHNR and CDR2 FQNEAQ come from the germline V gene (reference sequence). This CDR3 region has 14 residues. Trimming cost V 5 bases and J 5 bases; bases outside gene matches: 6. CDR3 bases: TGTGCCAGCAGCCTCACCGGGACAGAAAACATTCAGTACTTC. This sequence encodes CASSLTGTENIQYF. The full variable domain, with the rest looked up from reference TRBV7-9 and TRBJ2-4, is DTGVSQNPRHKITKRGQNVTFRCDPISEHNRLYWYRQTLGQGPEFLTYFQNEAQLEKSRLLSDRFSAERPKGSFSTLEIQRTEQGDSAMYLCASSLTGTENIQYFGAGTRLSVL.

V usage is TRBV7-6 and J usage is TRBJ1-4, with a weak D call TRBD1 (5 bases). The ends were cut back, 6 bases at V and 2 bases at J, with 16 bases in the middle. Per the germline V gene, CDR1 is SGHVS and CDR2 is FNYEAQ. This CDR3 is built from 16 residues. CDR3 loop: CASRPAGGVTNEKLFF. DNA for the CDR3: TGTGCCAGCAGACCCGCCGGGGGGGTGACTAATGAAAAACTGTTTTTT.

About this clone itself: The same CDR3 can be traced to other DNA sequences in this sample. This rearrangement joins TRBV18 to TRBJ1-1; D unclear. The CDR3 is 12 residues long. V lost 6 bases and J 5 bases, leaving 10 bases between the germline ends. Germline V gene data show CDR1 as KGHSH and CDR2 as LQKENI. DNA for the CDR3: TGTGCCAGCTCCCCCGACGGGACTGAAGCTTTCTTT. Translation: CASSPDGTEAFF.

The J gene is TRBJ1-1, the V gene TRBV3-1 (or the pseudogene TRBV3-2); D may be TRBD1 (6 bases). With 0 bases removed from V and 9 bases from J, the gap between germline ends came to 8 bases. Per the germline V gene, CDR1 is LGHDT and CDR2 is YNNKEL (reference sequence). The CDR3 has 12 residues. The CDR3 spells CASSQDDRKAFF. CDR3 in DNA: TGTGCCAGCAGCCAAGACGACAGGAAAGCTTTCTTT.

The rearrangement links TRBV18 to TRBJ2-5; 9 bases match TRBD2. CDR3 length equals 14 residues. The trim removed 3 bases at V and 4 bases at J, leaving 3 bases unmatched. Germline values: CDR1 KGHSH, CDR2 LQKENI. The CDR3 nucleotides read TGTGCCAGCTCACCCTTACTAGCGGGAGAGACCCAGTACTTC. Protein: CASSPLLAGETQYF. The full variable domain, rest sourced from reference TRBV18 and TRBJ2-5, is NAGVMQNPRHLVRRRGQEARLRCSPMKGHSHVYWYRQLPEEGLKFMVYLQKENIIDESGMPKERFSAEFPKEGPSILRIQQVVRGDSAAYFCASSPLLAGETQYFGPGTRLLVL.

This sequence joins TRBV7-3 and TRBJ2-5; D gene uncertain. This CDR3 spans 13 amino acids. Germline values: CDR1 SGHTA, CDR2 FQGTGA. V dropped 5 bases and J dropped 1 base, with 8 bases sitting between them. The CDR3 region is CASSQVGQETQYF. The CDR3, as DNA: TGTGCCAGCAGCCAAGTCGGCCAAGAGACCCAGTACTTC.

The chain carries TRBV2 and TRBJ1-1, with no clear D. The CDR3 spans 13 residues. With 5 bases removed from V and 0 bases from J, the gap between germline ends came to 7 bases. CDR1 is SNHLY and CDR2 is FYNNEI in the germline V gene. In nucleotides, the CDR3 is TGTGCCAGCAGTCCGAGGGTGAACACTGAAGCTTTCTTT. Translation gives CASSPRVNTEAFF.

As DNA, the CDR3 is TGTGCCAGCAGTTACTTAGACAGAGAGCAGTTCTTC. It is translated as CASSYLDREQFF. The rearrangement links TRBV6-5 to TRBJ2-1, with D perhaps TRBD1 (5 bases). V shed 1 base and J shed 10 bases, with 8 bases lying between them. This CDR3 spans 12 amino acids. Germline lookup yields CDR1 MNHEY and CDR2 SVGAGI.

The chain recombines TRBV5-6 with TRBJ1-4; TRBD1 aligns across 9 bases. This CDR3 has 16 amino acids. The ends lost 4 bases at V and 7 bases at J; junction bases unmatched: 11. Germline V CDR1 and CDR2: SGHDT, YYEEEE. CDR3 protein: CASSVTTGTGSEKLFF. The CDR3 nucleotides are TGTGCCAGCAGCGTAACGACCGGGACAGGGTCTGAAAAACTGTTTTTT. The variable domain in full, with the rest retrieved from reference TRBV5-6 and TRBJ1-4, is DAGVTQSPTHLIKTRGQQVTLRCSPKSGHDTVSWYQQALGQGPQFIFQYYEEEERQRGNFPDRFSGHQFPNYSSELNVNALLLGDSALYLCASSVTTGTGSEKLFFGSGTQLSVL.

In its sample, this clone was seen a few times. V is TRBV28 and J is TRBJ1-2, with D tentatively TRBD1 (6 bases). Deletions cut 5 bases from V and 4 bases from J, with 11 bases between. This CDR3 has 13 amino acids. CDR1 and CDR2 (germline): MDHEN, SYDVKM. In DNA, the CDR3 is TGTGCCAGCAGTGACAGGCCCAGCTATGGCTACACCTTC. Translation gives CASSDRPSYGYTF.

This sequence joins TRBV7-2 and TRBJ2-7, with 7 bases that match TRBD1. Trimming took 2 bases from V and 5 from J; bases not matched to a gene: 6. Germline CDR1 is SGHTA and CDR2 is FQGNSA. The CDR3 is 14 amino acids. CDR3 sequence: CASSLLRQGDEQYF. The CDR3 coding sequence is TGTGCCAGCAGCTTACTGCGCCAGGGGGACGAGCAGTACTTC.